Listed here are 17 T cell receptor beta chains from one sample, sequenced in a study of beta chain features in type 1 diabetes. All of the isolated RNA was reverse transcribed, so expressed TCRB transcripts were sequenced. Repertoires were generated with immunoSEQ multiplex PCR, while TCRdb's copy carries only in-frame clones and drops some. The data contain 310,000 or so clones, roughly 8% of them singletons. Sequencing was done on a sample of central memory CD4+ T cells from blood. Source of these receptors: a woman under 30 in good health.

This clone was seen only a few times. The rearrangement uses TRBV19 and TRBJ1-5; D ambiguous. The CDR3 sequence is 16 residues long. The germline gives CDR1 LNHDA, CDR2 SQIVND (reference sequence). Deletions cut 6 bases from V and 1 base from J, with 16 bases between. CDR3 loop: CASRSFSTKSNQPQHF. The DNA of the CDR3 is TGTGCCAGTAGGAGCTTCTCCACAAAGAGCAATCAGCCCCAGCATTTT.

On this clone itself: The sample carries other DNA sequences with the same CDR3. The chain joins TRBV9 to TRBJ2-2, with TRBD1 identical over 11 bases. Looked up from germline, CDR1 is SGDLS and CDR2 is YYNGEE. This CDR3 is 16 amino acids long. V lost 3 bases to trimming and J lost 4 bases; unmatched junction nucleotides: 5. This CDR3 is CASSAGTGGRTGELFF. CDR3 sequence (DNA): TGTGCCAGCAGCGCCGGGACAGGGGGGCGCACCGGGGAGCTGTTTTTT.

The chain recombines TRBV25-1 with TRBJ2-5; tentatively, D is TRBD2 (5 bases). V was clipped by 1 base and J by 4 bases, with 10 bases between them. Per the germline V gene, CDR1 is MGHDK and CDR2 is SYGVNS. The CDR3 has 14 amino acids. CDR3 bases: TGTGCCAGCAGTGAATGGAGCGGACCAGAGACCCAGTACTTC. It is translated as CASSEWSGPETQYF.

This chain connects TRBV4-3 to TRBJ1-2; the D gene is possibly TRBD1 (5 bases). This CDR3 is built from 12 residues. Germline V gives CDR1 LGHNA, CDR2 YSLEER. V lost 4 bases and J 8 bases, leaving 11 bases between the germline ends. CDR3 bases: TGCGCCAGCAGCCCACCAAGGGGCGGCTACACCTTC. Encoded protein: CASSPPRGGYTF.

In nucleotides, the CDR3 is TGTGCCAGCAGCCTCCCCCATGCGTCCCAGTACTTC. Translated, it gives CASSLPHASQYF. V and J are TRBV5-6 and TRBJ2-5; D gene unclear. The germline V and J ends were trimmed by 4 bases and 9 bases, with 13 bases remaining between them. This CDR3 is 12 amino acids long. Germline V gene data show CDR1 as SGHDT and CDR2 as YYEEEE.

V and J are TRBV28 and TRBJ2-7; D perhaps matches TRBD2 (6 bases). The CDR3 has 14 residues. Germline V gene sequence: CDR1 MDHEN, CDR2 SYDVKM. V shed 7 bases and J shed 3 bases, with 16 bases lying between them. CDR3 in DNA: TGTGCCAGCATTAGGGCGGGACGCGACTACGAGCAGTACTTC. Translating gives CASIRAGRDYEQYF.

This clone was seen more than once but under ten times. The V call is TRBV5-5, the J call TRBJ1-5, with a possible D match to TRBD1 (6 bases). The CDR3 totals 16 residues. V lost 0 bases and J 1 base, leaving 11 bases between the germline ends. The germline V gene has CDR1 SGHKS and CDR2 YYEKEE (reference sequence). The CDR3 region has the DNA TGTGCCAGCAGCTTGGGTGGGGGCGTGAGCAATCAGCCCCAGCATTTT. This encodes CASSLGGGVSNQPQHF. The full variable domain, rest sourced from reference TRBV5-5 and TRBJ1-5, is DAGVTQSPTHLIKTRGQQVTLRCSPISGHKSVSWYQQVLGQGPQFIFQYYEKEERGRGNFPDRFSARQFPNYSSELNVNALLLGDSALYLCASSLGGGVSNQPQHFGDGTRLSIL.

This clone was observed many times. The rearrangement uses TRBV11-2 and TRBJ2-2, with D unresolved. The CDR3 covers 15 residues. Trimming pared 5 bases from V and 1 base from J, leaving 11 bases between. The germline CDR1 and CDR2 sequences are SGHAT and FQNNGV. The CDR3 DNA sequence: TGTGCCAGCAGCCCCAGCGTCATGAACACCGGGGAGCTGTTTTTT. Protein product: CASSPSVMNTGELFF.

This clone was recorded a few times. The rearrangement uses TRBV4-3 and TRBJ2-3, with 10 bases aligning to TRBD2. The germline V gene has CDR1 LGHNA and CDR2 YSLEER. V shed 1 base and J 5 bases; nucleotides not matched to a gene: 9. The CDR3 is made up of 17 amino acids. CDR3 region: CASSQGGLAGEGDTQYF. CDR3 nucleotide sequence: TGCGCCAGCAGCCAAGGTGGGCTAGCGGGAGAGGGAGATACGCAGTATTTT.

The gene calls are TRBV9 and TRBJ2-7; D might be TRBD2 (5 bases). V dropped 2 bases and J dropped 0 bases, with 9 bases sitting between them. Looked up from germline, CDR1 is SGDLS and CDR2 is YYNGEE. This CDR3 contains 14 residues. CDR3 loop: CASSVDGNSYEQYF. The DNA of the CDR3 is TGTGCCAGCAGCGTGGACGGGAACTCCTACGAGCAGTACTTC.

This clone has at least ten counts. The chain couples TRBV9 to TRBJ1-3; a possible D gene is TRBD1 (5 bases). This CDR3 has 14 amino acids. Germline lookup yields CDR1 SGDLS and CDR2 YYNGEE. With 0 bases removed from V and 4 bases from J, the gap between germline ends came to 8 bases. Written as DNA, the CDR3 is TGTGCCAGCAGCGTAGAGCCAGGGGGAAACACCATATATTTT. Its protein product is CASSVEPGGNTIYF.

V is TRBV11-2 and J is TRBJ2-1, with 14 nucleotides matching TRBD2. From germline, CDR1 is SGHAT and CDR2 FQNNGV. The CDR3 contains 17 residues. Trimming cost V 5 bases and J 0 bases; bases outside gene matches: 3. The DNA for the CDR3 is TGTGCCAGCAGCCCGGGACTAGCGGGAGACTCCTACAATGAGCAGTTCTTC. Amino acid sequence: CASSPGLAGDSYNEQFF. Full variable domain (remainder filled in from reference TRBV11-2 and TRBJ2-1): EAGVAQSPRYKIIEKRQSVAFWCNPISGHATLYWYQQILGQGPKLLIQFQNNGVVDDSQLPKDRFSAERLKGVDSTLKIQPAKLEDSAVYLCASSPGLAGDSYNEQFFGPGTRLTVL.

The chain recombines TRBV5-1 with TRBJ2-2; D tentatively fits TRBD1 or TRBD2 (5 bases each). V was clipped by 7 bases and J by 3 bases, with 16 bases between them. Germline CDR1 reads SGHRS; CDR2 reads YFSETQ. This CDR3 has 15 amino acids. CDR3 sequence: CASQAVGPDTGELFF. Written as DNA, the CDR3 is TGCGCCAGCCAAGCGGTGGGGCCAGACACCGGGGAGCTGTTTTTT. Supplemented by reference TRBV5-1 and TRBJ2-2, the full variable domain reads KAGVTQTPRYLIKTRGQQVTLSCSPISGHRSVSWYQQTPGQGLQFLFEYFSETQRNKGNFPGRFSGRQFSNSRSEMNVSTLELGDSALYLCASQAVGPDTGELFFGEGSRLTVL.

The rearrangement uses TRBV27 and TRBJ2-3; 8 nucleotides agree with TRBD2. V lost 6 bases to trimming and J lost 6 bases; unmatched junction nucleotides: 11. The germline gives CDR1 MNHEY, CDR2 SMNVEV (reference sequence). The CDR3 is made up of 15 amino acids. DNA for the CDR3: TGTGCCAGCAGGGTTCTTGGCGGGGGGTGGGATACGCAGTATTTT. This sequence encodes CASRVLGGGWDTQYF.

The chain carries TRBV19 and TRBJ1-2; weak D call: TRBD1 (5 bases). The CDR3 sequence is 13 residues long. Trimming pared 3 bases from V and 3 bases from J, leaving 8 bases between. Germline CDR1 reads LNHDA; CDR2 reads SQIVND (reference sequence). Here the CDR3 reads CASSIQGDYGYTF. CDR3 nucleotide sequence: TGTGCCAGTAGTATTCAGGGTGACTATGGCTACACCTTC. The full variable domain, with the rest looked up from reference TRBV19 and TRBJ1-2, is DGGITQSPKYLFRKEGQNVTLSCEQNLNHDAMYWYRQDPGQGLRLIYYSQIVNDFQKGDIAEGYSVSREKKESFPLTVTSAQKNPTAFYLCASSIQGDYGYTFGSGTRLTVV.

This clone was observed a handful of times. This rearrangement joins TRBV13 to TRBJ1-4; no firm D call. V was clipped by 0 bases and J by 4 bases, with 6 bases between them. The CDR3 sequence is 14 residues long. Germline loops: CDR1 PRHDT, CDR2 FYEKMQ (reference sequence). CDR3 nucleotide sequence: TGTGCCAGCAGCTTAGGGGGGAATAATGAAAAACTGTTTTTT. Its protein is CASSLGGNNEKLFF.

This clone has a handful of counts. V gene TRBV9 combines with J gene TRBJ2-1, with 13 bases identical to TRBD2. Trimming removed 4 bases from V and 2 bases from J; junction bases left unmatched: 3. Germline V gives CDR1 SGDLS, CDR2 YYNGEE. The CDR3 runs 16 residues. CDR3 in amino acids: CASSRTSGSPYNEQFF. As DNA, the CDR3 is TGTGCCAGCAGCCGGACTAGCGGGAGTCCCTACAATGAGCAGTTCTTC.